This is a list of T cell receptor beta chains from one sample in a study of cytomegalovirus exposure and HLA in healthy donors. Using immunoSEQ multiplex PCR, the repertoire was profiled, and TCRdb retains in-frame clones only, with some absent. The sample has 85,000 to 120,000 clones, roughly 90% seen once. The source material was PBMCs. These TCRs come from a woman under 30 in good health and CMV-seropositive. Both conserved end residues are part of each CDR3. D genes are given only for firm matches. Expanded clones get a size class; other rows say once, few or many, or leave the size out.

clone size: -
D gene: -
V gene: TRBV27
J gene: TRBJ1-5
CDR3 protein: CASRLSGYGNQPQHF
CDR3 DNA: TGTGCCAGCAGACTATCAGGGTATGGCAATCAGCCCCAGCATTTT

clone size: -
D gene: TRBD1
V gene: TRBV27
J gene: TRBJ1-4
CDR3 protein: CASSWTGGNEKLFF
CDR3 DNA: TGTGCCAGCAGCTGGACAGGGGGTAATGAAAAACTGTTTTTT

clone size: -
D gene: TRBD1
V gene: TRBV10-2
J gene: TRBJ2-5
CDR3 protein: CASKTGGQETQYF
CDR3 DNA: TGCGCCAGCAAGACAGGGGGCCAAGAGACCCAGTACTTC

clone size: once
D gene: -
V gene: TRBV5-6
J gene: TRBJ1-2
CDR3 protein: CASSLERQLNYGYTF
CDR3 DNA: TGTGCCAGCAGCTTGGAGAGACAGCTTAACTATGGCTACACCTTC

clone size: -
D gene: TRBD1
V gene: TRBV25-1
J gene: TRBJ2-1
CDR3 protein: CASSEAGGTYNEQFF
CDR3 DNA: TGTGCCAGCAGTGAAGCAGGGGGAACCTACAATGAGCAGTTCTTC

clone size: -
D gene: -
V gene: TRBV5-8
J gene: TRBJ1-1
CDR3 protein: CASSVRVPEAFF
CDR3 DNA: TGTGCCAGCAGTGTCAGGGTACCTGAAGCTTTCTTT

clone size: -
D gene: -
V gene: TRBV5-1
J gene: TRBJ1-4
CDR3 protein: CASSLDSGRSRIRELFF
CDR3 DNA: TGCGCCAGCAGCTTGGATTCTGGGAGGAGCAGGATTAGAGAACTGTTTTTT

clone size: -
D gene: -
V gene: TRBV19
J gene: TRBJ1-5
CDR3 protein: CASSLYNQPQHF
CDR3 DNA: TGTGCCAGTAGTCTCTACAATCAGCCCCAGCATTTT

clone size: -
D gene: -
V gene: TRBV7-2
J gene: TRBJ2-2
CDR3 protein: CASRATSGFTGELFF
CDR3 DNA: TGTGCCAGCAGGGCTACTTCAGGGTTCACCGGGGAGCTGTTTTTT

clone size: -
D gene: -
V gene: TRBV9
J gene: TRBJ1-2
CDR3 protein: CASSVGGASGYTF
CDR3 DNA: TGTGCCAGCAGCGTTGGGGGGGCGTCTGGCTACACCTTC

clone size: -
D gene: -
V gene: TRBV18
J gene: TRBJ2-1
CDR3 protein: CASSPATGTNEQFF
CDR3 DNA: TGTGCCAGCTCACCAGCAACCGGGACTAATGAGCAGTTCTTC

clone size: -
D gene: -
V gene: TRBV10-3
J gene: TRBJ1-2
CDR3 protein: CAIEQGNYGYTF
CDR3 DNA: TGTGCCATTGAACAGGGTAACTATGGCTACACCTTC

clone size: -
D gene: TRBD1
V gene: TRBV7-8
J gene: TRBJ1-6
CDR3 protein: CASSSRTGGNYNSPLHF
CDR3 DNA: TGTGCCAGCAGCTCCCGGACAGGAGGGAACTATAATTCACCCCTCCACTTT

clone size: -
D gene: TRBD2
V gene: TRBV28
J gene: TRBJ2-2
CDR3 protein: CASRTAGGGANTGELFF
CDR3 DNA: TGTGCCAGCAGGACCGCCGGCGGGGGGGCGAACACCGGGGAGCTGTTTTTT

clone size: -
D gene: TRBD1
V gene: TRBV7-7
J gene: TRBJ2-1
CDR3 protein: CASSLGSRGTRSYNEQFF
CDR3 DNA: TGTGCTAGCAGCTTAGGGTCCAGGGGGACCCGCTCCTACAATGAGCAGTTCTTC

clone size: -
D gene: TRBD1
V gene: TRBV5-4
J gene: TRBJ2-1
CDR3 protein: CASSLQGAGSYNEQFF
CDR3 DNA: TGTGCCAGCAGCTTACAGGGGGCGGGATCCTACAATGAGCAGTTCTTC

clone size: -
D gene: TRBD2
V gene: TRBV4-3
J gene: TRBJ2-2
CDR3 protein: CASSVRLAGGPNTGELFF
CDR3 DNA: TGCGCCAGCAGCGTCCGACTAGCGGGGGGTCCTAACACCGGGGAGCTGTTTTTT

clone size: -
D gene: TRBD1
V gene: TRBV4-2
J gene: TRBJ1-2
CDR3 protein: CASSQAHRDRGLGYTF
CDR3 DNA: TGTGCCAGCAGCCAAGCCCACCGGGACAGGGGGCTTGGCTACACCTTC

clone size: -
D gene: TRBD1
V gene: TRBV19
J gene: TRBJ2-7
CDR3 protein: CASSNGGTGQYEQYF
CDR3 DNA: TGTGCCAGTAGTAATGGTGGGACAGGCCAGTACGAGCAGTACTTC

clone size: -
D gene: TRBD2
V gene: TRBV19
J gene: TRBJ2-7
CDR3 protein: CASSITAGVYEQYF
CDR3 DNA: TGTGCCAGTAGTATAACGGCGGGGGTCTACGAGCAGTACTTC

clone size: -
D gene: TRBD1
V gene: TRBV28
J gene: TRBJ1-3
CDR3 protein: CATDRGLSGNTIYF
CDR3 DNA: TGTGCCACGGACAGGGGGCTATCTGGAAACACCATATATTTT

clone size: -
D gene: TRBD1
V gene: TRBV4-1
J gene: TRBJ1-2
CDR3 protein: CASSPRDSSRYGYTF
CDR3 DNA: TGCGCCAGCAGCCCCCGGGACAGTTCGCGGTATGGCTACACCTTC

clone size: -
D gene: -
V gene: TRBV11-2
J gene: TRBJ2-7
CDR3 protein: CASSPRVGEQYF
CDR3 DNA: TGTGCCAGCAGCCCCCGGGTCGGGGAGCAGTACTTC

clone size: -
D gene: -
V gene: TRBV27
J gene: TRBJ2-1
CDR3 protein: CASSSTEDEQFF
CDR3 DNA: TGTGCCAGCAGCTCGACAGAGGATGAGCAGTTCTTC

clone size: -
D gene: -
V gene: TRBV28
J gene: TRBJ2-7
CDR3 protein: CASNGQDYEQYF
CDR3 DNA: TGTGCCAGCAATGGGCAGGACTACGAGCAGTACTTC

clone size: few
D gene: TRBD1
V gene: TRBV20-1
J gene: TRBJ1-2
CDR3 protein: CSAKTGVGYTF
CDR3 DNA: TGCAGTGCTAAAACAGGGGTTGGCTACACCTTC

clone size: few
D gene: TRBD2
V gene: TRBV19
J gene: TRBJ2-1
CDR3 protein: CASRVAGEYNEQFF
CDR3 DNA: TGTGCCAGTAGGGTAGCGGGGGAATACAATGAGCAGTTCTTC